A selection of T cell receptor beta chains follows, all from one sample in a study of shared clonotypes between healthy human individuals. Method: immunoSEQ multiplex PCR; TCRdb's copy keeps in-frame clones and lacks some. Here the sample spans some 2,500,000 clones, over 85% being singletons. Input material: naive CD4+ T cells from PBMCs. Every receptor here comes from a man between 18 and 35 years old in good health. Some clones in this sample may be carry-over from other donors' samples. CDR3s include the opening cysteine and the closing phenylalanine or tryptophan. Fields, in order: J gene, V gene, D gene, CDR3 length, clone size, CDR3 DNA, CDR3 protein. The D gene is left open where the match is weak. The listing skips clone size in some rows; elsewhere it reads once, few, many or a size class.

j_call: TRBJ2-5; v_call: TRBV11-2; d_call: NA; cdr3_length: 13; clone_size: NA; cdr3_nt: TGTGCCAGCAGCTTAAGTGTACAAGAGACCCAGTACTTC; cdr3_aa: CASSLSVQETQYF
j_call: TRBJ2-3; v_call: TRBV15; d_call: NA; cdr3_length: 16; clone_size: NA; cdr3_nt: TGTGCCACCAGCACGGAGACCGGGACCACCGGGGATACGCAGTATTTT; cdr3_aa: CATSTETGTTGDTQYF
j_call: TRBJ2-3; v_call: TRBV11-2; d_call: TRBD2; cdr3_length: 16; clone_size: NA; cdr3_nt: TGTGCCAGCAGCTCCGCGGGTAGCGGGCACACAGATACGCAGTATTTT; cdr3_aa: CASSSAGSGHTDTQYF
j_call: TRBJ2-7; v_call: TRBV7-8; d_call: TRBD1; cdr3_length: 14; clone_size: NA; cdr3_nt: TGTGCCAGCAGCCTCCGGGACAGATTTTACGAGCAGTACTTC; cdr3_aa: CASSLRDRFYEQYF
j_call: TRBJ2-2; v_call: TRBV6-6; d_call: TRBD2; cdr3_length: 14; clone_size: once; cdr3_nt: TGTGCCAGCAGAGCGGGAGGTAGCACCGGGGAGCTGTTTTTT; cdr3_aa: CASRAGGSTGELFF
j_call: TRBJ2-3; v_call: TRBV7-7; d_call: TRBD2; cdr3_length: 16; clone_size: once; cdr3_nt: TGTGCCAGCAGCCCCCTTGGGACTACTTATACAGATACGCAGTATTTT; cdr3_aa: CASSPLGTTYTDTQYF
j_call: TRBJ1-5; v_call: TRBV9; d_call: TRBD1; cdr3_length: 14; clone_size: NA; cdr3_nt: TGTGCCAGCAGCGCAACAGGGGGAAATCAGCCCCAGCATTTT; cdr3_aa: CASSATGGNQPQHF
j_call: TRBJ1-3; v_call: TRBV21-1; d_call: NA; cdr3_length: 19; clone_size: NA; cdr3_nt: TGTGCCAGCAGCCTAGATGGGACCGGGACAGGGGGCTCTGGAAACACCATATATTTT; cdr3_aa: CASSLDGTGTGGSGNTIYF
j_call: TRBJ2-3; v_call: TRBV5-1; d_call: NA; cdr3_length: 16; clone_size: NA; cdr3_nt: TGCGCCAGCAGCTCCGGGACCCTCCGCGGGACAGATACGCAGTATTTT; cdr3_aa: CASSSGTLRGTDTQYF
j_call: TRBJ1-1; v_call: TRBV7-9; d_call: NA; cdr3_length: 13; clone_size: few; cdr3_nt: TGTGCCAGCAGCTTAGGGTGGGCGGGTGAAGCTTTCTTT; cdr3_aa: CASSLGWAGEAFF
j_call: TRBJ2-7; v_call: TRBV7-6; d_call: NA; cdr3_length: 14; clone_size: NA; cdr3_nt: TGTGCCAGCAGCTTAGACGGGAGTTCCTACGAGCAGTACTTC; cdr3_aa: CASSLDGSSYEQYF
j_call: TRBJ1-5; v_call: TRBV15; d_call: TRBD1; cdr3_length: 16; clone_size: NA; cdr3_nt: TGTGCCACCAGCAGAGCCCGGACAGGGGAAGATCAGCCCCAGCATTTT; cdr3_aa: CATSRARTGEDQPQHF
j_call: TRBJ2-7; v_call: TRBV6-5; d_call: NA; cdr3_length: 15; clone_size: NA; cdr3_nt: TGTGCCAGCAGTTACTCGAGGACACAGGGTCACGAGCAGTACTTC; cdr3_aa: CASSYSRTQGHEQYF
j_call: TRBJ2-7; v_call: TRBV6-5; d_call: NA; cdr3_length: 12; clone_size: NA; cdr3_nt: TGTGCCAGCAGTTACGACTCCTACGAGCAGTACTTC; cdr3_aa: CASSYDSYEQYF
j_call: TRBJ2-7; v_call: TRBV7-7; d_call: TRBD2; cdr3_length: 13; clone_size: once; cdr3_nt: TGTGCCAGCAGCTACGAGCGGGAGCGTGAGCAGTACTTC; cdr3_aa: CASSYEREREQYF
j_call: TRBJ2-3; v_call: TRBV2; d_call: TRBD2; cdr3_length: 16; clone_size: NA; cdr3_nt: TGTGCCAGCAGTATAACCGGGACTAGCGGGACAGATACGCAGTATTTT; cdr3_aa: CASSITGTSGTDTQYF
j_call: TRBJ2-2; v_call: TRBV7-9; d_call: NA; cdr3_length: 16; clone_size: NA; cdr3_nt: TGTGCCAGCAGCTTAGTTGTCGGAACGAACACCGGGGAGCTGTTTTTT; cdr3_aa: CASSLVVGTNTGELFF
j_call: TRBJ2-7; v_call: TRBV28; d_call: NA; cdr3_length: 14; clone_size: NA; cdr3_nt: TGTGCCAGCAGTCCCGTTAGCGGTACCTACGAGCAGTACTTC; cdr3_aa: CASSPVSGTYEQYF
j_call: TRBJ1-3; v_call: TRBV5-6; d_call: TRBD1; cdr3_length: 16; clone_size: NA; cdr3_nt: TGTGCCAGCAGCTCCGACAGGGGCTCCTCTGGAAACACCATATATTTT; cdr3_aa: CASSSDRGSSGNTIYF
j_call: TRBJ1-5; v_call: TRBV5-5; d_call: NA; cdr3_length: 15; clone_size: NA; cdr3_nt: TGTGCCAGCAGCCCCCGGACAGTCAATAATCAGCCCCAGCATTTT; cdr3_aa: CASSPRTVNNQPQHF
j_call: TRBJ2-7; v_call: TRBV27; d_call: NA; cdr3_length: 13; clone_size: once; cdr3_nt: TGTGCCACCCGGCTAGGGGGGACCTACGAGCAGTACTTC; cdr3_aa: CATRLGGTYEQYF
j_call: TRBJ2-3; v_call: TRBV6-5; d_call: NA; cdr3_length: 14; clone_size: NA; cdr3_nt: TGTGCCAGCAGTTACAACAGGTGGACAGATACGCAGTATTTT; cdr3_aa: CASSYNRWTDTQYF
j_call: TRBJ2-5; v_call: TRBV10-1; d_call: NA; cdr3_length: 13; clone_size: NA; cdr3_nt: TGCGCCAGCAGTGCCCCGTTCGTGAAGACCCAGTACTTC; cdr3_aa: CASSAPFVKTQYF
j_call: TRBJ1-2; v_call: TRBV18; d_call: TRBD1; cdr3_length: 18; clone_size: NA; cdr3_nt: TGTGCCAGCTCACCATTTATAACGGGGACAGCGGCGAACTATGGCTACACCTTC; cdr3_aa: CASSPFITGTAANYGYTF
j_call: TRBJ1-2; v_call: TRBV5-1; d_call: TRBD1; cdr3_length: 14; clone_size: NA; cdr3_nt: TGCGCCAGCAGCTCCACTACAGGGGACTATGGCTACACCTTC; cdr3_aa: CASSSTTGDYGYTF
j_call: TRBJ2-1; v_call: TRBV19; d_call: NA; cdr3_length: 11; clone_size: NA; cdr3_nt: TGTGCCAGTACAGCTTACAATGAGCAGTTCTTC; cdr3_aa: CASTAYNEQFF
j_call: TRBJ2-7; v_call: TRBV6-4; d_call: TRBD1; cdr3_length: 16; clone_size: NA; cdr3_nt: TGTGCCAGCAGTGACGAGACAGGGGGCTCCACCTACGAGCAGTACTTC; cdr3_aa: CASSDETGGSTYEQYF
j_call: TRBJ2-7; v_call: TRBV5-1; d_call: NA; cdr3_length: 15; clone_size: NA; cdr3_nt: TGCGCTAGCCATTCAGACCCTGGCGGCTCCTACGAGCAGTACTTC; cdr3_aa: CASHSDPGGSYEQYF
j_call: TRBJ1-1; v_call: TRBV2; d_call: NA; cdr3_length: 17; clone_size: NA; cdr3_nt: TGTGCCGCAGCAACCCGGGAGCAGGGATGGGCGGGGACTGAAGCTTTCTTT; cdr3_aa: CAAATREQGWAGTEAFF
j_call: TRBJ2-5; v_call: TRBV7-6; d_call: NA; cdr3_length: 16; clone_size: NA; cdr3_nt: TGTGCCAGCAGCTTCGAGCGGGCCAGCGAGGGGTGGACCCAGTACTTC; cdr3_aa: CASSFERASEGWTQYF
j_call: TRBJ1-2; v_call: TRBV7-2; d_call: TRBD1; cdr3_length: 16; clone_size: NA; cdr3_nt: TGTGCCAGCAGCTTAGGGGAGGCCAGGGGGCACTATGGCTACACCTTC; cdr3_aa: CASSLGEARGHYGYTF
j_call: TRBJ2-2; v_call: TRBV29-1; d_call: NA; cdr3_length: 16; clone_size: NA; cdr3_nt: TGCAGCGTTGCTGCTCTAGCGGGGACAGGCACCGGGGAGCTGTTTTTT; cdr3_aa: CSVAALAGTGTGELFF
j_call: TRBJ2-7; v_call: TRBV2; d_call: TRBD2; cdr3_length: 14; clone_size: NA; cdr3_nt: TGTGCCAGCAGTGGCGGGAGAAGGGGCTACGAGCAGTACTTC; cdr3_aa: CASSGGRRGYEQYF
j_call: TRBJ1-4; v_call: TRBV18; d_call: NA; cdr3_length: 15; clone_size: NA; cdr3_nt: TGTGCCAGCTCACCTTTTCCGGGACCTAATGAAAAACTGTTTTTT; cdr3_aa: CASSPFPGPNEKLFF
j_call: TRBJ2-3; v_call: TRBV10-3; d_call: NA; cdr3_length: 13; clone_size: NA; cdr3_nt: TGTGCCATCAGTGCGAGCGGGCGGGATACGCAGTATTTT; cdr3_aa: CAISASGRDTQYF
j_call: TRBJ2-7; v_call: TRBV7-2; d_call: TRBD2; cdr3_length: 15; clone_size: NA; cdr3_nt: TGTGCCAGCAGCTTTACTAGCGGGCCACCCTACGAGCAGTACTTC; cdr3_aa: CASSFTSGPPYEQYF
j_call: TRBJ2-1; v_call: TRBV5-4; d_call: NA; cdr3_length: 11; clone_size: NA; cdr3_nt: TGTGCCAGCAGCTTGCTGAATGAGCAGTTCTTC; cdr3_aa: CASSLLNEQFF